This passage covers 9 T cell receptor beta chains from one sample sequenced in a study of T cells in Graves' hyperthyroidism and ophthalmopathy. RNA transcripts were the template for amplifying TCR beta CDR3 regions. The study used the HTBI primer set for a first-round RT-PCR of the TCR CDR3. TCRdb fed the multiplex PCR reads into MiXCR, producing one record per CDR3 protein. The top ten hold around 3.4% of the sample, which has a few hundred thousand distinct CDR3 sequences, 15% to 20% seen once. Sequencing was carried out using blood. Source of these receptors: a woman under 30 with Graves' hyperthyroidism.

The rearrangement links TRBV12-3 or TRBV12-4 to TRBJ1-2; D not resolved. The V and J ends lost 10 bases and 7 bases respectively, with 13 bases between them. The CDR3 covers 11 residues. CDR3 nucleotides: TGTGCCACTAGGCGGGTGGGTGGCTACACCTTC. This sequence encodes CATRRVGGYTF.

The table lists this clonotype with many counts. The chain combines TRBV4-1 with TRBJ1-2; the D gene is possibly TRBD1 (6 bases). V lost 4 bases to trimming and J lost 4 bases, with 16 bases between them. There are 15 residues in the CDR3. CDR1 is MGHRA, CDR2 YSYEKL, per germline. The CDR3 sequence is CASSPGVVGSYGYTF. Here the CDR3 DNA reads TGCGCCAGCAGCCCAGGGGTCGTGGGCTCCTATGGCTACACCTTC.

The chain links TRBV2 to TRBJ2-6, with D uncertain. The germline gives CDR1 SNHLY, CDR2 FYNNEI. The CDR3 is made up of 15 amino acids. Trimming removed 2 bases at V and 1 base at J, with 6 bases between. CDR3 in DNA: TGTGCCAGCAGTGAACTGAATTCTGGGGCCAACGTCCTGACTTTC. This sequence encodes CASSELNSGANVLTF.

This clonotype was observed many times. Here the CDR3 reads CASSPVSSSGANVLTF. The CDR3 DNA reads TGTGCCAGCAGCCCTGTCTCTTCTTCTGGGGCCAACGTCCTGACTTTC. The chain links TRBV5-4 to TRBJ2-6; no definite D call. V lost 4 bases, J lost 1 base, and 12 bases lay in between. The CDR3 has 16 amino acids. Germline CDR1 is SGHNT and CDR2 is YYREEE (reference sequence).

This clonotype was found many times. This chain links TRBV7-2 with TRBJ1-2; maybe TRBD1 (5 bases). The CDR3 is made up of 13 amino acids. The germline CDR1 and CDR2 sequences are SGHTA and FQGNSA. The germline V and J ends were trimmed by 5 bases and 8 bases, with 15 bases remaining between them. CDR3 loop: CASSRPQGRGYTF. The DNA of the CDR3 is TGTGCCAGCAGCCGACCTCAGGGAAGAGGCTACACCTTC.

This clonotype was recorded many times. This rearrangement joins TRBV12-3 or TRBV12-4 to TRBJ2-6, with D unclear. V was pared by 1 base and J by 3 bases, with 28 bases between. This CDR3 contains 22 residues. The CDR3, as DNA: TGTGCCAGCAGTTTAGGTCCTGGTTTGCTCGGTAGGGAAGGATATGGGGCCAACGTCCTGACTTTC. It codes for CASSLGPGLLGREGYGANVLTF.

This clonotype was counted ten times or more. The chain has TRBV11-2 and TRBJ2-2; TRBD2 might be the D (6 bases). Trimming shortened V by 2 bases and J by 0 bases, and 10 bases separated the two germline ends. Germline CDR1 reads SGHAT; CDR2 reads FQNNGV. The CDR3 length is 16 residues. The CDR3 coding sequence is TGTGCCAGCAGCTTAAGGCGGGGTTCGAACACCGGGGAGCTGTTTTTT. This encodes CASSLRRGSNTGELFF. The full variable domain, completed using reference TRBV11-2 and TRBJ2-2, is EAGVAQSPRYKIIEKRQSVAFWCNPISGHATLYWYQQILGQGPKLLIQFQNNGVVDDSQLPKDRFSAERLKGVDSTLKIQPAKLEDSAVYLCASSLRRGSNTGELFFGEGSRLTVL.

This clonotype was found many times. As DNA, the CDR3 is TGTGCCAGCAGTTCAAAGACCCAGTACTTC. It encodes CASSSKTQYF. The J gene is TRBJ2-5, the V gene TRBV28; D remains ambiguous. This CDR3 region has 10 residues. Trimming stripped 4 bases from V and 6 bases from J, with 3 bases between. CDR1 MDHEN and CDR2 SYDVKM come from the germline V gene. The full variable domain, rest sourced from reference TRBV28 and TRBJ2-5, is DVKVTQSSRYLVKRTGEKVFLECVQDMDHENMFWYRQDPGLGLRLIYFSYDVKMKEKGDIPEGYSVSREKKERFSLILESASTNQTSMYLCASSSKTQYFGPGTRLLVL.

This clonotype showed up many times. The CDR3 loop reads CSVEAGGPYEQYF. The CDR3 region has the DNA TGCAGCGTTGAGGCAGGGGGACCCTACGAGCAGTACTTC. The chain couples TRBV29-1 to TRBJ2-7; TRBD1 matches at 7 bases. Germline V gene data show CDR1 as SQVTM and CDR2 as ANQGSEA. V trimming: 3 bases; J trimming: 2 bases; junction bases outside the gene matches: 4. The CDR3 covers 13 residues.